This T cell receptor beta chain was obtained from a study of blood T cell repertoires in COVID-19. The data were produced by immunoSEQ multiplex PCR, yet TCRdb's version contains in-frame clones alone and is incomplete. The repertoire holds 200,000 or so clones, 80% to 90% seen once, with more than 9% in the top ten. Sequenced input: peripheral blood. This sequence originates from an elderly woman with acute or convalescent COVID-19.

CDR3 coding DNA: TGTGCCAGCAGTTTCCATGTCCCGGGGACAGGGGGCAGTTCACCCCTCCACTTT. Amino acid sequence: CASSFHVPGTGGSSPLHF. The chain combines TRBV27 with TRBJ1-6; TRBD1 matches 12 bases. CDR1 MNHEY and CDR2 SMNVEV come from the germline V gene (reference sequence). J was trimmed by 9 bases and V by 3 bases; bases with no gene match: 12. CDR3 size: 18 residues.